This entry lists 26 T cell receptor beta chains sequenced from one sample in a study of blood T cells in healthy people across ages. Alongside a J-beta primer mix, a sample-barcoded 5' primer served in a second PCR lasting roughly 6 to 11 cycles. TCRdb reanalysed the 5' RACE reads using MiXCR and keeps one entry per CDR3 protein. The data contain 600,000 to 900,000 distinct CDR3 sequences, approximately 24% of them singletons. These data were likewise used in another study, on T cells of mothers and their children.

Sequencing used blood. Receptor source: a boy aged 10-17 years in good health.

Concerning this clonotype: Lacking the conserved final phenylalanine or tryptophan, this CDR3 likely reflects a read error. The chain recombines TRBV5-5 with TRBJ2-1; 8 bases line up with TRBD1. This CDR3 comprises 15 residues. CDR1 and CDR2 (germline): SGHKS, YYEKEE (reference sequence). The trim removed 0 bases at V and 4 bases at J, leaving 3 bases unmatched. The CDR3 protein is CASSLGRGRYNEQFL. The CDR3 nucleotides are TGTGCCAGCAGCTTGGGCAGGGGGCGGTACAATGAGCAGTTCCTC.

The CDR3 sequence is CASRLQTDNEQFF. The DNA of the CDR3 is TGTGCCAGCAGACTCCAGACGGACAATGAGCAGTTCTTC. The rearrangement joins TRBV6-5 to TRBJ2-1; D remains ambiguous. The CDR3 is 13 residues long. The germline V and J ends were trimmed by 6 bases and 5 bases, with 11 bases remaining between them. Germline V gene lookup returns CDR1 MNHEY and CDR2 SVGAGI.

This clonotype was observed a handful of times. The gene calls are TRBV3-1 and TRBJ2-5, with TRBD1 matching 7 bases. Germline loops: CDR1 LGHDT, CDR2 YNNKEL (reference sequence). CDR3 length equals 14 residues. V trimming: 0 bases; J trimming: 4 bases; junction bases outside the gene matches: 2. The chain's CDR3 is CASSQDHRGETQYF. In nucleotides, the CDR3 is TGTGCCAGCAGCCAAGATCACAGGGGAGAGACCCAGTACTTC.

This clonotype was counted between two and nine times. The CDR3 region is CASSSLSGPYEQYF. The CDR3 nucleotides are TGTGCCAGCAGCTCACTAAGTGGGCCCTACGAGCAGTACTTC. The chain couples TRBV7-2 to TRBJ2-7; D uncertain. The V gene lost 4 bases and the J gene lost 2 bases, with 12 bases spanning the gap. The CDR3 covers 14 residues. CDR1 and CDR2 from the germline V gene are SGHTA and FQGNSA.

This clonotype has more than one count but fewer than ten. The V call is TRBV10-3, the J call TRBJ2-5; D unclear. The DNA matches TRBJ2-1 better at its end, which makes the J call doubtful. In germline, CDR1 is ENHRY, CDR2 SYGVKD. The CDR3 totals 15 residues. The CDR3 loop is CAISGALSVYNEQFF. The CDR3 nucleotides read TGTGCCATCAGTGGGGCCCTATCGGTCTACAATGAGCAGTTCTTC.

The V call is TRBV15, the J call TRBJ1-2; D is perhaps TRBD1 (5 bases). Germline values: CDR1 LNHNV, CDR2 YYDKDF (reference sequence). CDR3 length: 14 amino acids. The ends were cut back, 0 bases at V and 2 bases at J, with 7 bases in the middle. CDR3 nucleotides: TGTGCCACCAGCAGAGACCGGGGGAACTATGGCTACACCTTC. It codes for CATSRDRGNYGYTF.

The gene calls are TRBV29-1 and TRBJ2-5; D perhaps matches TRBD1 (5 bases). Germline CDR1 SQVTM, CDR2 ANQGSEA. The CDR3 loop spans 15 amino acids. V was shortened by 3 bases and J by 3 bases, with 17 bases between the two germline ends. In nucleotides, the CDR3 is TGCAGCGTTGAGGGGCGACATGATCGAAAAGAGACCCAGTACTTC. Encoded protein: CSVEGRHDRKETQYF.

In this sample, this clonotype turned up a few times. The genes are TRBV10-3 and TRBJ2-1, with D possibly being TRBD1 or TRBD2 (5 bases each). The CDR3 loop spans 18 amino acids. Germline loops: CDR1 ENHRY, CDR2 SYGVKD. Trimming took off 11 bases at V and 0 bases at J, with 26 bases between the two ends. The CDR3 region has the DNA TGTGCCGTCGGGCGGGCAGGGAACCCCTCAAGCTCCTACAATGAGCAGTTCTTC. Protein product: CAVGRAGNPSSSYNEQFF.

The rearrangement joins TRBV5-6 to TRBJ2-7; D is uncertain. The V and J ends lost 4 bases and 2 bases respectively, with 13 bases between them. CDR1 is SGHDT and CDR2 is YYEEEE in the germline V gene. The CDR3 consists of 14 residues. The CDR3 sequence: CASSQTARTYEQYF. The CDR3 region has the DNA TGTGCCAGCAGCCAGACGGCCAGGACCTACGAGCAGTACTTC.

The table lists this clonotype with a count of one. The chain links TRBV12-3 or TRBV12-4 to TRBJ1-6; D possibly corresponds to TRBD1 (5 bases). The CDR3 spans 16 residues. With 3 bases removed from V and 9 bases from J, the gap between germline ends came to 18 bases. CDR3 loop: CASSFLLRDRISPLHF. The CDR3 DNA sequence: TGTGCCAGCAGTTTTTTGCTGCGAGACAGAATTTCACCCCTCCACTTT.

The chain couples TRBV2 to TRBJ2-2; 8 bases match TRBD2. Trimming cost V 3 bases and J 4 bases; bases outside gene matches: 4. The germline CDR1 and CDR2 sequences are SNHLY and FYNNEI. This CDR3 contains 15 residues. This CDR3 reads CASSEAGGATGELFF. CDR3 coding DNA: TGTGCCAGCAGTGAGGCGGGGGGAGCCACCGGGGAGCTGTTTTTT.

This chain joins TRBV7-9 and TRBJ2-5; 10 nucleotides match TRBD2. Germline lookup yields CDR1 SEHNR and CDR2 FQNEAQ (reference sequence). This CDR3 spans 17 amino acids. V was pared by 2 bases and J by 4 bases, with 10 bases of the junction left unmatched. DNA of the CDR3: TGTGCCAGCAGCTTATCAGCGGGGGGGCCTTCGAGAGAGACCCAGTACTTC. It is translated as CASSLSAGGPSRETQYF.

As concerns this clonotype: This likely comes from a read error, as the CDR3 has no conserved phenylalanine or tryptophan at its end. The chain recombines TRBV29-1 with TRBJ1-5, with D uncertain. Germline CDR1 is SQVTM and CDR2 is ANQGSEA. V shed 4 bases and J shed 1 base, with 8 bases lying between them. This CDR3 region has 13 residues. Here the CDR3 reads CSVAGDSNQPQHS. The CDR3 bases are TGCAGCGTTGCGGGTGACAGCAATCAGCCCCAGCATTCT.

This chain links TRBV12-3 or TRBV12-4 with TRBJ1-3, with 7 bases matching TRBD1. CDR3 length: 13 amino acids. Germline trimming cut 7 bases from V and 2 bases from J; bases unmatched to any gene: 2. In DNA form, the CDR3 reads TGTGCCAGCATCCAGGGGGCTGGAAACACCATATATTTT. Amino acid sequence: CASIQGAGNTIYF.

This clonotype was detected only once. The genes are TRBV6-1 and TRBJ2-5, with 10 bases aligning to TRBD2. The CDR3 sequence is 15 residues long. Germline V gene lookup returns CDR1 MNHNS and CDR2 SASEGT. Trimming took 3 bases from V and 5 from J; bases not matched to a gene: 6. The CDR3 protein is CASSDASGGRETQYF. CDR3 nucleotides: TGTGCCAGCAGTGACGCTAGCGGGGGCAGGGAGACCCAGTACTTC.

CDR3 residues: CASSFLRTAFNYGYTF. The CDR3 DNA is TGTGCCAGCAGCTTTCTCCGGACAGCGTTTAACTATGGCTACACCTTC. The chain employs TRBV7-9 and TRBJ1-2; D possibly corresponds to TRBD1 (6 bases). Trimming stripped 3 bases from V and 1 base from J, with 15 bases between. From germline, CDR1 is SEHNR and CDR2 FQNEAQ (reference sequence). The CDR3 is 16 residues long.

This clonotype was recorded at least ten times. The rearrangement uses TRBV6-6 and TRBJ1-2; D may be TRBD1 (6 bases). Trimming removed 4 bases at V and 2 bases at J, with 8 bases between. Per germline, CDR1 MNHNY and CDR2 SVGAGI (reference sequence). The CDR3 runs 13 residues. The CDR3 DNA is TGTGCCAGCAGTTCCACAGGGAACTATGGCTACACCTTC. This gives the protein CASSSTGNYGYTF.

This clonotype has a handful of counts. V and J are TRBV6-1 and TRBJ2-7, with 12 bases identical to TRBD2. Germline loops: CDR1 MNHNS, CDR2 SASEGT. This CDR3 has 16 amino acids. V was pared by 6 bases and J by 1 base, with 7 bases of the junction left unmatched. CDR3 nucleotides: TGTGCCAGCAGAAAGGGACTAGCGGGTACGTCCTACGAGCAGTACTTC. Amino acid sequence: CASRKGLAGTSYEQYF.

The chain is built from TRBV29-1 and TRBJ2-1; no firm D call. This CDR3 comprises 13 residues. With 1 base removed from V and 0 bases from J, the gap between germline ends came to 4 bases. Per germline, CDR1 SQVTM and CDR2 ANQGSEA. CDR3 DNA sequence: TGCAGCGTTGAAGTTGGCTCCTACAATGAGCAGTTCTTC. It yields the protein CSVEVGSYNEQFF.

This clonotype has a single count. The chain is built from TRBV20-1 and TRBJ2-3; 7 bases match TRBD1. The ends lost 5 bases at V and 2 bases at J; junction bases unmatched: 10. Germline V gene sequence: CDR1 DFQATT, CDR2 SNEGSKA (reference sequence). The CDR3 extends over 15 amino acids. CDR3 bases: TGCAGTGCTCCCCCGACAGGGTCATCCACAGATACGCAGTATTTT. Translated, it gives CSAPPTGSSTDTQYF.

This clonotype was recorded only once. The genes are TRBV20-1 and TRBJ1-1; D perhaps matches TRBD1 (5 bases). Germline V gene sequence: CDR1 DFQATT, CDR2 SNEGSKA (reference sequence). The V and J ends lost 1 base and 0 bases respectively, with 15 bases between them. This CDR3 is 16 amino acids long. This chain's CDR3 is CSARVRGLGMNTEAFF. The CDR3 DNA sequence: TGCAGTGCTAGAGTGAGGGGTCTGGGGATGAACACTGAAGCTTTCTTT.

There are a few counts of this clonotype. The chain is built from TRBV27 and TRBJ1-2; D gene ambiguous. This CDR3 has 14 residues. Germline values: CDR1 MNHEY, CDR2 SMNVEV (reference sequence). Trimming shortened V by 5 bases and J by 3 bases, and 13 bases separated the two germline ends. The CDR3 DNA is TGTGCCAGCAGTCCGATGGACCCCTACTATGGCTACACCTTC. It translates to CASSPMDPYYGYTF.

J is TRBJ1-4 and V is TRBV27; maybe TRBD1 (6 bases). From germline, CDR1 is MNHEY and CDR2 SMNVEV (reference sequence). Trimming pared 3 bases from V and 8 bases from J, leaving 10 bases between. There are 13 residues in the CDR3. CDR3 nucleotides: TGTGCCAGCAGTTTCCTCAGGGGCGAAAAACTGTTTTTT. This gives the protein CASSFLRGEKLFF.

The chain employs TRBV3-1 and TRBJ1-2; the match to TRBD1 covers 10 bases. Germline V gives CDR1 LGHDT, CDR2 YNNKEL (reference sequence). The V segment lost 2 bases and the J segment 7 bases; nucleotides outside the gene matches: 7. The CDR3 runs to 15 residues. CDR3: CASSQTRQGAAGYTF. As DNA, the CDR3 is TGTGCCAGCAGCCAAACCCGACAGGGGGCGGCTGGCTACACCTTC.

The V call is TRBV12-3 or TRBV12-4, the J call TRBJ2-5, with 9 bases that match TRBD2. Trimming took 5 bases from V and 7 from J; bases not matched to a gene: 14. There are 16 residues in the CDR3. CDR3 coding DNA: TGTGCCAGCAGTCCCTTGGTAGCGGGGGCCTCTCGGACCCAGTACTTC. It is translated as CASSPLVAGASRTQYF.

This clonotype occurred a few times. This chain connects TRBV10-2 to TRBJ2-2; 9 bases align to TRBD1. The CDR3 totals 14 residues. Germline V gene data show CDR1 as WSHSY and CDR2 as SAAADI. With 6 bases clipped from V and 3 bases from J, the junction kept 2 bases outside the gene matches. In DNA form, the CDR3 reads TGCGCCAGCAGCGACAGGGGGTACACCGGGGAGCTGTTTTTT. Translating it yields CASSDRGYTGELFF.